This T cell receptor beta chain was captured by sequencing in a study of control samples from healthy donors and cancer patients. TCRdb's table, derived via immunoSEQ multiplex PCR, lists solely in-frame clones and lacks some. This repertoire shows 120,000 to 150,000 clones, about 90% found once; its top ten account for approximately 2.9%. CDR1 is MDHEN, CDR2 SYDVKM, per germline. After removal of 6 bases from V and 3 bases from J, the junction contained 14 bases not matched to a gene. This CDR3 has 18 amino acids. The chain carries TRBV28 and TRBJ2-3; 11 bases are shared with TRBD2. This sequence originates from a man in his thirties or forties in good health. Sample: blood. The CDR3 region is CASRDPMMTSGNTDTQYF. Written as DNA, the CDR3 is TGTGCCAGCAGGGACCCGATGATGACTAGCGGGAATACAGATACGCAGTATTTT.